Below, 10 T cell receptor beta chains from the same sample are listed, as sequenced in a study of blood T cell repertoires in COVID-19. TCRdb keeps only in-frame clones here, not all; method: immunoSEQ multiplex PCR. The sample contains some 110,000 clones, approximately 78% of which appear only once. The sequenced sample consisted of peripheral blood. The receptor set was obtained from a man between 65 and 79 years old with acute or convalescent COVID-19.

The gene calls are TRBV5-1 and TRBJ1-2; 8 bases match TRBD1. The CDR3 is 15 residues long. Germline V gene data show CDR1 as SGHRS and CDR2 as YFSETQ. Trimming removed 0 bases from V and 3 bases from J; junction bases left unmatched: 4. CDR3 sequence reads: CASSLGDRNDYGYTF. The CDR3 DNA follows: TGCGCCAGCAGCTTGGGGGACAGGAATGACTATGGCTACACCTTC.

For the CDR3, the DNA is TGTGCCAGCAGTTACTCGAGCACTGAAGCTTTCTTT. Its translation is CASSYSSTEAFF. This chain uses TRBV6-2 or TRBV6-3 with TRBJ1-1; D remains ambiguous. Per the germline V gene, CDR1 is MNHEY and CDR2 is SVGEGT. The CDR3 loop spans 12 amino acids. V was pared by 0 bases and J by 4 bases, with 3 bases between.

The V call is TRBV5-1, the J call TRBJ2-4; 16 bases match TRBD2. The CDR3 covers 16 residues. Germline V lookup: CDR1 SGHRS, CDR2 YFSETQ. V dropped 3 bases and J dropped 7; count of bases not matched to a gene: 4. The CDR3 bases are TGCGCCAGCAGCTCCGGGACTAGCGGGAGGGAGAACATTCAGTACTTC. Translating it yields CASSSGTSGRENIQYF. The full variable domain, with the rest looked up from reference TRBV5-1 and TRBJ2-4, is KAGVTQTPRYLIKTRGQQVTLSCSPISGHRSVSWYQQTPGQGLQFLFEYFSETQRNKGNFPGRFSGRQFSNSRSEMNVSTLELGDSALYLCASSSGTSGRENIQYFGAGTRLSVL.

The chain uses TRBV5-1 and TRBJ2-3; D remains ambiguous. V shed 1 base and J shed 2 bases, with 11 bases lying between them. There are 15 residues in the CDR3. The V gene's germline CDR1 is SGHRS and CDR2 YFSETQ. For the CDR3, the DNA is TGCGCCAGCAGCTTGTGGTCGGGTGACACAGATACGCAGTATTTT. It specifies CASSLWSGDTDTQYF.

The chain combines TRBV7-3 with TRBJ2-3; unclear D gene. Between the trimmed V and J ends, which lost 1 base and 3 bases, there was a span of 8 bases. The CDR3 runs to 14 residues. Germline-derived CDR1 and CDR2 are SGHTA and FQGTGA. The chain's CDR3 is CASSLRWQTDTQYF. CDR3 bases: TGTGCCAGCAGCTTAAGGTGGCAGACAGATACGCAGTATTTT.

This rearrangement joins TRBV30 to TRBJ1-5; D is perhaps TRBD1 (5 bases). The germline V gene has CDR1 GTSNPN and CDR2 SVGIG (reference sequence). This CDR3 has 13 residues. Trimming shortened V by 2 bases and J by 3 bases, and 8 bases separated the two germline ends. CDR3 coding DNA: TGTGCCTGGAGTCCAGGGAACAATCAGCCCCAGCATTTT. Its translation is CAWSPGNNQPQHF.

The chain joins TRBV9 to TRBJ1-1, with TRBD1 matching 8 bases. The V gene end was trimmed by 4 bases and the J gene end by 4 bases; junction bases not matched to a gene: 9. The CDR3 is 15 amino acids. Germline CDR1 reads SGDLS; CDR2 reads YYNGEE. CDR3 sequence: CASSPRQGKGTEAFF. DNA of the CDR3: TGTGCCAGCAGCCCCCGACAGGGGAAGGGCACTGAAGCTTTCTTT.

This sequence joins TRBV6-5 and TRBJ1-1; 9 nucleotides line up with TRBD1. Trimming at V came to 11 bases and at J to 5 bases, leaving 12 bases not matched to a gene. The CDR3 extends over 14 amino acids. Germline assignment: CDR1 MNHEY and CDR2 SVGAGI. CDR3 loop: CASRTGVSGTEAFF. CDR3 nucleotides: TGTGCCTCAAGGACAGGGGTATCGGGGACTGAAGCTTTCTTT.

The J gene is TRBJ2-7, the V gene TRBV7-2; D may be TRBD1 (5 bases). The ends were cut back, 1 base at V and 1 base at J, with 11 bases in the middle. The length of the CDR3 is 15 residues. Germline V gene data show CDR1 as SGHTA and CDR2 as FQGNSA. The DNA for the CDR3 is TGTGCCAGCAGCTTAGGGGGCGTTCAGTCCTACGAGCAGTACTTC. This codes for CASSLGGVQSYEQYF.

The chain carries TRBV5-6 and TRBJ2-7; perhaps TRBD1 as D (6 bases). Germline V gene sequence: CDR1 SGHDT, CDR2 YYEEEE. This CDR3 has 14 residues. V lost 4 bases and J lost 4, with 15 bases in between. CDR3 DNA sequence: TGTGCCAGCAGCGACCGGGACAAGGTATACGAGCAGTACTTC. It codes for CASSDRDKVYEQYF.